What follows are 23 T cell receptor beta chains derived from one specimen sequenced in a study of OX40 agonist ivuxolimab in advanced cancers. Profiling relied on immunoSEQ multiplex PCR, and the TCRdb table lists in-frame clones only, not all of them. The top ten hold roughly 4.3% of the sample, which has roughly 76,000 clones, just over 85% seen once. The sequenced sample was CD4+ or CD8+ T cells sorted from blood, obtained in a trial of the OX40 agonist ivuxolimab. These receptors came from an adult with an advanced solid tumor such as melanoma, head and neck, liver or kidney cancer.

The CDR3 region is CASSGPELQETQYF. CDR3 coding DNA: TGCGCCAGCAGCGGGCCCGAGCTCCAAGAGACCCAGTACTTC. The chain carries TRBV5-1 and TRBJ2-5, with D unresolved. This CDR3 has 14 residues. Trimming left V 4 bases short and J 1 base short, with 11 bases between. Germline lookup yields CDR1 SGHRS and CDR2 YFSETQ.

This clone was counted only a few times. The chain uses TRBV9 and TRBJ2-4, with TRBD1 matching 7 bases. Germline loops: CDR1 SGDLS, CDR2 YYNGEE. With 4 bases clipped from V and 11 bases from J, the junction kept 9 bases outside the gene matches. The CDR3 runs to 13 residues. This CDR3 is CASSSQGGQFQYF. The CDR3 DNA is TGTGCCAGCAGCTCCCAAGGGGGACAGTTTCAGTACTTC.

The CDR3 protein is CASSIGGAGIYEQYF. The CDR3 DNA sequence: TGTGCCAGTAGTATAGGAGGGGCGGGAATTTACGAGCAGTACTTC. This chain joins TRBV19 and TRBJ2-7, with D possibly TRBD2 on 6 matching bases. Trimming stripped 1 base from V and 4 bases from J, with 14 bases between. The CDR3 spans 15 residues. Germline V gene sequence: CDR1 LNHDA, CDR2 SQIVND (reference sequence).

The chain recombines TRBV11-3 with TRBJ2-3; D is perhaps TRBD2 (6 bases). Between the trimmed V and J ends, which lost 1 base and 4 bases, there was a span of 9 bases. The CDR3 totals 14 residues. CDR1 SGHNT and CDR2 YENEEA come from the germline V gene. The CDR3 loop reads CASSLGLEPDTQYF. The CDR3 DNA is TGTGCCAGCAGCTTAGGACTAGAACCAGATACGCAGTATTTT. The whole variable domain, remainder taken from reference TRBV11-3 and TRBJ2-3, is EAGVVQSPRYKIIEKKQPVAFWCNPISGHNTLYWYLQNLGQGPELLIRYENEEAVDDSQLPKDRFSAERLKGVDSTLKIQPAELGDSAVYLCASSLGLEPDTQYFGPGTRLTVL.

V usage is TRBV5-1 and J usage is TRBJ2-3; unclear D gene. CDR3 size: 14 residues. Deletions cut 0 bases from V and 0 bases from J, with 5 bases between. In germline, CDR1 is SGHRS, CDR2 YFSETQ. The CDR3 loop reads CASSLGASTDTQYF. Written as DNA, the CDR3 is TGCGCCAGCAGCTTGGGAGCGAGCACAGATACGCAGTATTTT. Drawing the rest from reference TRBV5-1 and TRBJ2-3, the complete variable domain is KAGVTQTPRYLIKTRGQQVTLSCSPISGHRSVSWYQQTPGQGLQFLFEYFSETQRNKGNFPGRFSGRQFSNSRSEMNVSTLELGDSALYLCASSLGASTDTQYFGPGTRLTVL.

The J gene is TRBJ2-6, the V gene TRBV6-1; the D is unclear. This CDR3 spans 15 amino acids. Germline V lookup: CDR1 MNHNS, CDR2 SASEGT. V shed 6 bases and J shed 5 bases, with 14 bases lying between them. As DNA, the CDR3 is TGTGCCAGCAGCCTCGTAGGGATTCGGGCCAACGTCCTGACTTTC. Amino acid sequence: CASSLVGIRANVLTF.

In this sample, this clone turned up once. The CDR3 DNA reads as TGTGCCAGCAGTAGTGATGCGGGGGAGGGCTATGGCTACACCTTC. Protein: CASSSDAGEGYGYTF. The chain combines TRBV6-5 with TRBJ1-2, with TRBD1 as a possible D gene (5 bases). Germline V gene lookup returns CDR1 MNHEY and CDR2 SVGAGI. The V gene lost 5 bases and the J gene lost 4 bases, with 17 bases spanning the gap. The CDR3 is 15 amino acids.

The V call is TRBV11-3, the J call TRBJ2-3, with a tentative D call TRBD2 (5 bases). Trimming pared 1 base from V and 1 base from J, leaving 12 bases between. This CDR3 is 16 amino acids long. Germline values: CDR1 SGHNT, CDR2 YENEEA. The CDR3 bases are TGTGCCAGCAGCTTAGGACTGGGGAGCGGCACAGATACGCAGTATTTT. As protein: CASSLGLGSGTDTQYF.

The genes are TRBV27 and TRBJ2-3; D is uncertain. Trimming took off 2 bases at V and 4 bases at J, with 13 bases between the two ends. The CDR3 consists of 15 residues. Germline loops: CDR1 MNHEY, CDR2 SMNVEV (reference sequence). Here the CDR3 DNA reads TGTGCCAGCAGTTTAATGGGTGGGCTTCCAGATACGCAGTATTTT. Translation: CASSLMGGLPDTQYF.

The genes are TRBV6-5 and TRBJ2-3; the D gene is possibly TRBD1 (6 bases). This CDR3 is 15 amino acids long. Trimming pared 0 bases from V and 4 bases from J, leaving 11 bases between. Germline CDR1 is MNHEY and CDR2 is SVGAGI. CDR3 in DNA: TGTGCCAGCAGTTACTCCAGGGACACCTCAGATACGCAGTATTTT. Its translation is CASSYSRDTSDTQYF.

The chain's CDR3 is CASSPTGLETQYF. CDR3 coding DNA: TGTGCCAGCAGCCCAACAGGGTTGGAGACCCAGTACTTC. The rearrangement links TRBV7-8 to TRBJ2-5, with TRBD1 as a possible D gene (6 bases). The length of the CDR3 is 13 residues. The V and J ends lost 5 bases and 5 bases respectively, with 12 bases between them. The germline gives CDR1 SGHVS, CDR2 FQNEAQ.

The J gene is TRBJ2-1, the V gene TRBV28, with a weak D call TRBD2 (6 bases). The V and J ends lost 4 bases and 0 bases respectively, with 10 bases between them. Germline V gives CDR1 MDHEN, CDR2 SYDVKM. The CDR3 totals 15 residues. The CDR3 is CASSSSGGSYNEQFF. DNA for the CDR3: TGTGCCAGCAGTTCCTCCGGGGGCTCCTACAATGAGCAGTTCTTC.

This chain links TRBV7-9 with TRBJ1-6, with no clear D. The CDR3 is 13 amino acids. CDR1 and CDR2 from the germline V gene are SEHNR and FQNEAQ (reference sequence). V was pared by 5 bases and J by 5 bases, with 7 bases between. The CDR3 sequence is CASSDIDNSPLHF. For the CDR3, the DNA is TGTGCCAGCAGCGATATCGATAATTCACCCCTCCACTTT.

This chain connects TRBV27 to TRBJ2-1, with 15 positions matching TRBD2. The CDR3 consists of 16 residues. The ends lost 5 bases at V and 7 bases at J; junction bases unmatched: 6. Germline assignment: CDR1 MNHEY and CDR2 SMNVEV (reference sequence). The CDR3 DNA sequence: TGTGCCAGCAGTCTCGGACTAGCGGGAGGGGAAAATGAGCAGTTCTTC. It is translated as CASSLGLAGGENEQFF.

The J gene is TRBJ2-1, the V gene TRBV5-1; 11 bases fit TRBD2. This CDR3 has 15 amino acids. Germline V lookup: CDR1 SGHRS, CDR2 YFSETQ. J lost 6 bases, V lost 1 base, and 3 bases had no gene match. In nucleotides, the CDR3 is TGCGCCAGCAGCTTGAGTCTAGCGGGGGGCAATGAGCAGTTCTTC. This codes for CASSLSLAGGNEQFF.

This clone was picked up one time. This sequence joins TRBV5-1 and TRBJ2-5; no clear D. V lost 0 bases to trimming and J lost 4 bases, with 7 bases between them. The CDR3 runs 13 residues. CDR1 is SGHRS, CDR2 YFSETQ, per germline. The CDR3 protein is CASSLGLGETQYF. CDR3 in DNA: TGCGCCAGCAGCTTGGGGCTAGGAGAGACCCAGTACTTC.

V and J are TRBV14 and TRBJ2-1; no reliable D call. The V end was cut by 1 base, the J end by 1 base, with 8 bases between. This CDR3 is built from 15 residues. Per the germline V gene, CDR1 is SGHDN and CDR2 is FVKESK. The CDR3 spells CASSQGTVSYNEQFF. Here the CDR3 DNA reads TGTGCCAGCAGCCAAGGTACAGTGTCCTACAATGAGCAGTTCTTC.

The V gene is TRBV12-1, the J gene TRBJ1-1. TRBV12-1 is noted as a pseudogene. The CDR3 length is 16 residues. The CDR3 DNA is TGTGCCAGCAGCTTTGGACGGCAAGTTTTGAACACTGAAGCTTTCTTT. This gives the protein CASSFGRQVLNTEAFF.

This rearrangement joins TRBV30 to TRBJ2-3; unclear D gene. Deletions cut 0 bases from V and 2 bases from J, with 3 bases between. The CDR3 has 12 residues. Germline V lookup: CDR1 GTSNPN, CDR2 SVGIG (reference sequence). The CDR3 is CAWSVSTDTQYF. CDR3 nucleotides: TGTGCCTGGAGTGTCTCCACAGATACGCAGTATTTT.

There are a few counts of this clone. The chain has TRBV27 and TRBJ1-3, with a possible D match to TRBD1 (5 bases). CDR3 size: 18 residues. V dropped 0 bases and J dropped 0 bases, with 15 bases sitting between them. Germline V gene data show CDR1 as MNHEY and CDR2 as SMNVEV (reference sequence). CDR3 coding DNA: TGTGCCAGCAGTTTATCTGGACGGCGGGGCCCCTCTGGAAACACCATATATTTT. This encodes CASSLSGRRGPSGNTIYF.

The chain carries TRBV19 and TRBJ2-1, with D possibly TRBD2 on 5 matching bases. Germline V gives CDR1 LNHDA, CDR2 SQIVND (reference sequence). CDR3 length: 13 amino acids. The germline V and J ends were trimmed by 9 bases and 0 bases, with 9 bases remaining between them. DNA of the CDR3: TGTGCCAGCCAAGACTACTCCTACAATGAGCAGTTCTTC. It is translated as CASQDYSYNEQFF. The variable domain in full, with the rest retrieved from reference TRBV19 and TRBJ2-1, is DGGITQSPKYLFRKEGQNVTLSCEQNLNHDAMYWYRQDPGQGLRLIYYSQIVNDFQKGDIAEGYSVSREKKESFPLTVTSAQKNPTAFYLCASQDYSYNEQFFGPGTRLTVL.

J is TRBJ2-7 and V is TRBV18; 11 nucleotides agree with TRBD1. Germline V gene lookup returns CDR1 KGHSH and CDR2 LQKENI. Trimming took 10 bases from V and 2 from J; bases not matched to a gene: 10. The length of the CDR3 is 15 residues. The CDR3 region is CATGAGTGGPYEQYF. In DNA, the CDR3 is TGTGCCACGGGAGCCGGGACAGGGGGGCCCTACGAGCAGTACTTC.

V is TRBV9 and J is TRBJ2-7; a weak D match, TRBD1 (5 bases). Germline V gene sequence: CDR1 SGDLS, CDR2 YYNGEE. V was clipped by 4 bases and J by 7 bases, with 15 bases between them. This CDR3 is 13 amino acids long. This chain's CDR3 is CASSPDSHREQYF. For the CDR3, the DNA is TGTGCCAGCAGCCCCGACAGCCATCGGGAGCAGTACTTC.